The 14 T cell receptor beta chains below were found in one sample sequenced in a study of blood T cell repertoires in COVID-19. The method was immunoSEQ multiplex PCR; TCRdb's version includes in-frame clones alone and lacks a portion of them. Counted here are approximately 60,000 clones, roughly 80% occurring once; the ten biggest clones make up around a fifth. The sequenced sample consisted of peripheral blood. The receptors shown here come from an older woman with acute or convalescent COVID-19.

The CDR3 region is CAWSVQGVAEKLFF. CDR3 in DNA: TGTGCCTGGAGTGTACAGGGAGTAGCCGAAAAACTGTTTTTT. The chain carries TRBV30 and TRBJ1-4; a possible D gene is TRBD1 (6 bases). V lost 0 bases and J 8 bases, leaving 13 bases between the germline ends. The CDR3 contains 14 residues. The V gene's germline CDR1 is GTSNPN and CDR2 SVGIG (reference sequence).

J is TRBJ1-2 and V is TRBV30; D is unresolved. Deletions cut 2 bases from V and 4 bases from J, with 8 bases between. Germline CDR1 reads GTSNPN; CDR2 reads SVGIG (reference sequence). This CDR3 is 12 amino acids long. Written as DNA, the CDR3 is TGTGCCTGGAGTTCCAGTGCCTATGGCTACACCTTC. This encodes CAWSSSAYGYTF.

This sequence joins TRBV24-1 and TRBJ2-3; 9 nucleotides agree with TRBD1. Germline CDR1 KGHDR, CDR2 SFDVKD. This CDR3 spans 17 amino acids. The junction had 4 bases not matched to a gene; V was cut back by 1 base and J by 0 bases. Written as DNA, the CDR3 is TGTGCCACCAGTGATTTAGGGACAGGGCCCAGCACAGATACGCAGTATTTT. It translates to CATSDLGTGPSTDTQYF.

V gene TRBV5-1 combines with J gene TRBJ1-2; D might be TRBD1 (5 bases). This CDR3 is 14 amino acids long. V shed 7 bases and J shed 3 bases, with 16 bases lying between them. The germline V gene has CDR1 SGHRS and CDR2 YFSETQ. The CDR3 coding sequence is TGCGCCAGCTCGACCACGGGGGAGGACTATGGCTACACCTTC. This gives the protein CASSTTGEDYGYTF.

The chain links TRBV4-1 to TRBJ2-7; TRBD1 might be the D (6 bases). V was pared by 2 bases and J by 3 bases, with 14 bases between. Germline loops: CDR1 MGHRA, CDR2 YSYEKL. This CDR3 contains 15 residues. The CDR3 region is CASSQKPQGNYEQYF. CDR3 sequence (DNA): TGCGCCAGCAGCCAAAAGCCCCAGGGGAACTACGAGCAGTACTTC.

The CDR3 bases are TGCGCCAGCAGCCCAAGGACAGGCGGTGAAAAACTGTTTTTT. It yields the protein CASSPRTGGEKLFF. The chain is built from TRBV5-1 and TRBJ1-4; 7 positions agree with TRBD1. Germline V CDR1 and CDR2: SGHRS, YFSETQ. The V gene end was trimmed by 4 bases and the J gene end by 7 bases; junction bases not matched to a gene: 7. CDR3 length: 14 amino acids.

V usage is TRBV10-3 and J usage is TRBJ2-6; 7 bases are shared with TRBD1. The ends lost 9 bases at V and 0 bases at J; junction bases unmatched: 5. Germline loops: CDR1 ENHRY, CDR2 SYGVKD. The CDR3 contains 15 residues. The CDR3 spells CAIGQADSGANVLTF. The CDR3 DNA is TGTGCCATAGGACAGGCAGACTCTGGGGCCAACGTCCTGACTTTC.

The chain couples TRBV2 to TRBJ1-3; D perhaps matches TRBD1 (5 bases). There are 17 residues in the CDR3. Between the trimmed V and J ends, which lost 2 bases and 4 bases, there was a span of 18 bases. Germline V CDR1 and CDR2: SNHLY, FYNNEI. DNA for the CDR3: TGTGCCAGCAGTGAAACGGAGGGGCCCAAAGCAGGAAACACCATATATTTT. It codes for CASSETEGPKAGNTIYF. Filled out from reference TRBV2 and TRBJ1-3, the complete variable domain reads EPEVTQTPSHQVTQMGQEVILRCVPISNHLYFYWYRQILGQKVEFLVSFYNNEISEKSEIFDDQFSVERPDGSNFTLKIRSTKLEDSAMYFCASSETEGPKAGNTIYFGEGSWLTVV.

The chain uses TRBV9 and TRBJ1-5, with a weak D call TRBD1 (6 bases). Germline CDR1 SGDLS, CDR2 YYNGEE. Trimming removed 0 bases from V and 2 bases from J, with 18 bases in between. This CDR3 is built from 18 residues. DNA for the CDR3: TGTGCCAGCAGCGTAGCCCCGGACAGACCCGTTGGCAATCAGCCCCAGCATTTT. Encoded protein: CASSVAPDRPVGNQPQHF.

The chain couples TRBV7-9 to TRBJ1-2; D is possibly TRBD1 (5 bases). This CDR3 has 13 amino acids. The V gene lost 6 bases and the J gene lost 4 bases, with 12 bases spanning the gap. Germline V gene sequence: CDR1 SEHNR, CDR2 FQNEAQ (reference sequence). CDR3 DNA sequence: TGTGCCAGCAGGGGGGGACCGAGCTATGGCTACACCTTC. Translating it yields CASRGGPSYGYTF.

This clone was detected once. V is TRBV19 and J is TRBJ2-7; D may be TRBD1 (6 bases). This CDR3 contains 15 residues. V dropped 6 bases and J dropped 3 bases, with 18 bases sitting between them. Germline CDR1 is LNHDA and CDR2 is SQIVND (reference sequence). The CDR3, as DNA: TGTGCCAGTAGCCGCCGCCGGGACACCAGCTACGAGCAGTACTTC. This translates into CASSRRRDTSYEQYF.

This clone was counted between two and nine times. J is TRBJ1-1 and V is TRBV20-1; D ambiguous. CDR1 is DFQATT and CDR2 is SNEGSKA in the germline V gene (reference sequence). The ends were cut back, 2 bases at V and 3 bases at J, with 4 bases in the middle. The length of the CDR3 is 11 residues. Here the CDR3 DNA reads TGCAGTGCTAGATCCGACACTGAAGCTTTCTTT. Translation gives CSARSDTEAFF.

The V call is TRBV30, the J call TRBJ2-7, with 13 bases lining up with TRBD2. Germline lookup yields CDR1 GTSNPN and CDR2 SVGIG (reference sequence). The V segment lost 7 bases and the J segment 3 bases; nucleotides outside the gene matches: 3. The CDR3 spans 13 residues. The CDR3 here is CASRTSGGYEQYF. The CDR3 DNA is TGTGCCTCCAGGACTAGCGGGGGCTACGAGCAGTACTTC.

The V gene is TRBV2, the J gene TRBJ2-3; 9 bases are shared with TRBD2. Germline assignment: CDR1 SNHLY and CDR2 FYNNEI. The CDR3 has 16 residues. Trimming cost V 1 base and J 1 base; bases outside gene matches: 3. The CDR3 sequence is CASSEVSSGGTDTQYF. CDR3 sequence (DNA): TGTGCCAGCAGTGAAGTTTCTAGCGGGGGCACAGATACGCAGTATTTT.